These T cell receptor beta chains were read from a single sample in a study of T cells in Graves' hyperthyroidism and ophthalmopathy. TCRdb re-called the multiplex PCR reads through MiXCR, storing one row per CDR3 protein. This sample carries over 150,000 distinct CDR3 sequences, about a sixth of them seen once, and the ten largest clones take 53%. The sample was blood. These receptors were obtained from a woman aged 50 to 60 with Graves' hyperthyroidism. Both conserved end residues are part of each CDR3. A D gene is named only where the DNA matches it firmly. Clone sizes are given selectively: once, few, many, or a class where the clone is expanded.

d_gene,abundance,v_gene,j_gene,CDR3aa,CDR3nt
.,many,TRBV29-1,TRBJ2-1,CSVEGASAFNEQFF,TGCAGCGTTGAGGGGGCTAGCGCCTTCAATGAGCAGTTCTTC
.,many,TRBV5-1,TRBJ2-7,CASSYDRLNEQYF,TGCGCCAGCAGCTACGACAGGCTCAACGAGCAGTACTTC
TRBD2,many,TRBV27,TRBJ2-7,CASSLEAGVGYEQYF,TGTGCCAGCAGTTTAGAGGCGGGAGTAGGCTACGAGCAGTACTTC
.,many,TRBV7-9,TRBJ2-1,CASSSLLWLSSYNEQFF,TGTGCCAGCAGCTCCCTGTTGTGGCTGAGCTCCTACAATGAGCAGTTCTTC
.,many,TRBV7-8,TRBJ2-2,CASSLVETGELFF,TGTGCCAGCAGCTTAGTGGAAACCGGGGAGCTGTTTTTT
TRBD1,few,TRBV5-1,TRBJ2-5,CASSRDRGSQETQYF,TGCGCCAGCAGCCGGGACAGGGGGAGTCAAGAGACCCAGTACTTC
.,.,TRBV5-1,TRBJ1-1,CASSFGSRMNTEAFF,TGCGCCAGCAGCTTTGGGAGCAGAATGAACACTGAAGCTTTCTTT
.,many,TRBV12-3/TRBV12-4,TRBJ2-1,CASSQNPSWRGDNEQFF,TGTGCCAGCAGTCAAAACCCTAGCTGGAGAGGGGACAATGAGCAGTTCTTC
.,few,TRBV18,TRBJ2-4,CASSQATLAKNIQYF,TGTGCCAGCTCACAGGCGACCTTAGCCAAAAACATTCAGTACTTC
.,.,TRBV10-2,TRBJ2-3,CASSDIRPSTDTQYF,TGCGCCAGCAGTGATATCCGCCCAAGCACAGATACGCAGTATTTT
TRBD1,many,TRBV5-1,TRBJ1-2,CASRPGTDYGYTF,TGTGCCAGCAGACCGGGGACAGACTATGGCTACACCTTC
.,few,TRBV29-1,TRBJ2-5,CSVEPPQETQYF,TGCAGCGTTGAGCCACCACAAGAGACCCAGTACTTC
TRBD1,.,TRBV5-1,TRBJ1-6,CASSLPTGENSPLHF,TGCGCCAGCAGTTTACCTACAGGGGAGAATTCACCCCTCCACTTT
TRBD2,few,TRBV19,TRBJ2-1,CASSMTSANEQFF,TGTGCCAGTAGTATGACTAGCGCAAATGAGCAGTTCTTC
.,many,TRBV5-1,TRBJ2-2,CASSSRESGELFF,TGCGCCAGCAGCTCCCGGGAGTCCGGGGAGCTGTTTTTT
TRBD1,.,TRBV9,TRBJ2-2,CASSAPGTGGRGELFF,TGTGCCAGCAGCGCCCCCGGGACAGGGGGCAGAGGGGAGCTGTTTTTT
TRBD1,many,TRBV20-1,TRBJ2-7,CSARDPVGDSYEQYF,TGCAGTGCTAGAGACCCGGTAGGGGACAGCTACGAGCAGTACTTC
TRBD1,.,TRBV19,TRBJ1-6,CASSFGQGNNSPLHF,TGTGCCAGTAGTTTTGGACAGGGGAATAATTCACCCCTCCACTTT
.,few,TRBV6-1,TRBJ2-1,CASSPPGVGLQFF,TGTGCCAGCAGCCCGCCCGGGGTGGGGCTGCAGTTCTTC
.,many,TRBV7-3,TRBJ2-1,CASSLFLAPDPYNEQFF,TGTGCCAGCAGCTTATTCCTAGCGCCCGACCCATACAATGAGCAGTTCTTC
.,.,TRBV28,TRBJ2-1,CASSLQRPQFDEQFF,TGTGCCAGCAGTTTGCAGCGACCGCAATTCGATGAGCAGTTCTTC
.,.,TRBV12-3/TRBV12-4,TRBJ2-1,CASSLRGGEQFF,TGTGCCAGCAGCCTCCGTGGCGGCGAGCAGTTCTTC
TRBD2,few,TRBV5-6,TRBJ2-2,CASTTTGASGFHTGELFF,TGTGCCAGCACCACGACGGGGGCTAGCGGGTTTCACACCGGGGAGCTGTTTTTT
TRBD1,.,TRBV6-5,TRBJ2-7,CASSYERQGHEQYF,TGTGCCAGCAGTTACGAGAGACAGGGACACGAGCAGTACTTC
.,.,TRBV12-3/TRBV12-4,TRBJ2-2,CASSLGRAVGELFF,TGTGCCAGCAGTTTGGGGCGGGCGGTCGGGGAGCTGTTTTTT
.,few,TRBV5-1,TRBJ1-1,CASSLTSLMNTEAFF,TGCGCCAGCAGCTTGACCAGCCTAATGAACACTGAAGCTTTCTTT
TRBD2,.,TRBV12-3/TRBV12-4,TRBJ2-7,CASSGRASGTYEQYF,TGTGCCAGCAGCGGAAGGGCTAGCGGGACCTACGAGCAGTACTTC
TRBD2,many,TRBV28,TRBJ2-5,CASSWQGRAGGPVQTQYF,TGTGCCAGCAGTTGGCAGGGGCGCGCGGGAGGGCCCGTCCAGACCCAGTACTTC
.,few,TRBV6-1,TRBJ1-1,CASKINRYTEAFF,TGTGCCAGCAAAATAAACAGATACACTGAAGCTTTCTTT
.,many,TRBV20-1,TRBJ2-1,CSARGNNNEQFF,TGCAGTGCTAGAGGGAATAACAATGAGCAGTTCTTC
.,many,TRBV20-1,TRBJ2-7,CSLKYRDEYEQYF,TGCAGCCTGAAGTATCGAGACGAATACGAGCAGTACTTC
TRBD2,few,TRBV5-6,TRBJ2-4,CASSLRGGVLIQYF,TGTGCCAGCAGCTTGAGGGGAGGGGTCCTCATTCAGTACTTC
TRBD2,many,TRBV7-3,TRBJ2-5,CASSLSGSGETQYF,TGTGCCAGCAGTCTCAGCGGGAGCGGAGAGACCCAGTACTTC
TRBD2,many,TRBV20-1,TRBJ2-3,CSVRRLASADTQYF,TGCAGTGTTAGGAGACTAGCCTCGGCGGATACGCAGTATTTT
TRBD1,many,TRBV28,TRBJ1-2,CASSPPTGEGYTF,TGTGCCAGCAGTCCTCCTACAGGGGAGGGCTACACCTTC
TRBD2,many,TRBV29-1,TRBJ2-3,CSVAGTSGGSTDTQYF,TGCAGCGTCGCCGGGACTAGCGGGGGAAGCACAGATACGCAGTATTTT
TRBD2,few,TRBV20-1,TRBJ2-2,CSAASSGSFTGELFF,TGCAGTGCCGCTTCTAGCGGGAGTTTCACCGGGGAGCTGTTTTTT
.,many,TRBV27,TRBJ1-2,CASSLSYRDGGYTF,TGTGCCAGCAGTTTATCCTACAGGGATGGCGGCTACACCTTC
.,many,TRBV12-3/TRBV12-4,TRBJ1-2,CASSPSRQSPAYGYTF,TGTGCCAGCAGTCCGAGTCGACAGAGTCCTGCGTATGGCTACACCTTC
.,few,TRBV20-1,TRBJ2-5,CSGNPGTPIETQYF,TGCAGTGGGAACCCCGGGACACCAATAGAGACCCAGTACTTC
TRBD1,.,TRBV20-1,TRBJ1-4,CSASQGAEEKLFF,TGCAGTGCTAGTCAGGGGGCGGAAGAAAAACTGTTTTTT
TRBD1,many,TRBV5-1,TRBJ2-1,CASSKTGTDIYNEQFF,TGCGCCAGCAGCAAGACCGGGACAGATATCTACAATGAGCAGTTCTTC
.,many,TRBV7-2,TRBJ1-2,CASSLVPYGYTF,TGTGCCAGCAGCTTAGTTCCCTATGGCTACACCTTC
TRBD1,many,TRBV15,TRBJ1-4,CATSGRDRGREKLFF,TGTGCCACCAGCGGCAGGGACAGGGGACGTGAAAAACTGTTTTTT
TRBD2,many,TRBV5-1,TRBJ2-7,CASNLREGYEQYF,TGCGCCAGCAATTTAAGGGAGGGATACGAGCAGTACTTC
.,many,TRBV3-1,TRBJ2-7,CASSQGNRVGNEQYF,TGTGCCAGCAGCCAAGGTAACAGGGTGGGAAACGAGCAGTACTTC
TRBD2,many,TRBV24-1,TRBJ2-5,CATSDFPGLAGGGEETQYF,TGTGCCACCAGTGATTTCCCGGGACTAGCGGGAGGCGGAGAAGAGACCCAGTACTTC
TRBD2,many,TRBV12-3/TRBV12-4,TRBJ2-3,CASGLTSGSPDTQYF,TGTGCCAGCGGGTTGACTAGCGGGAGCCCAGATACGCAGTATTTT
TRBD2,.,TRBV18,TRBJ2-1,CASSPLGTSPNEQFF,TGTGCCAGCTCACCACTCGGGACTAGCCCCAATGAGCAGTTCTTC
TRBD1,.,TRBV19,TRBJ1-2,CASTILQTGETDGYTF,TGTGCCAGTACCATCCTTCAGACAGGGGAGACGGATGGCTACACCTTC
.,.,TRBV7-3,TRBJ2-3,CASSLRGAPDTQYF,TGTGCCAGCAGCTTAAGGGGAGCCCCAGATACGCAGTATTTT
TRBD1,few,TRBV2,TRBJ1-2,CATETPGQGELGYGYTF,TGTGCCACCGAAACACCGGGACAGGGGGAGCTTGGCTATGGCTACACCTTC
.,many,TRBV6-1,TRBJ2-1,CASRDKAFGSYNEQFF,TGTGCCAGCAGAGACAAAGCGTTCGGCTCCTACAATGAGCAGTTCTTC